These 10 T cell receptor beta chains came from one sample sequenced in a study of T-cell reconstitution after alpha-beta-depleted transplantation in children. Unique molecular identifiers were used in preparing the TCRbeta library. TCRdb called the PCR reads again in MiXCR, with one record for every CDR3 protein. Here the sample spans about 440,000 distinct CDR3 sequences, 43% being singletons. The starting material was PBMCs, obtained before TCRalphabeta/CD19-depleted stem cell transplant. The receptors come from a girl aged 2 to 10 with aplastic anemia, due to receive a stem cell transplant.

The table lists this clonotype with many counts. V gene TRBV5-1 combines with J gene TRBJ2-3; 7 bases align to TRBD2. With 7 bases clipped from V and 5 bases from J, the junction kept 13 bases outside the gene matches. The CDR3 loop spans 15 amino acids. Germline lookup yields CDR1 SGHRS and CDR2 YFSETQ. CDR3 coding DNA: TGCGCCAGCTATGGGAGCGGGAATAAGAAAGATACGCAGTATTTT. This sequence encodes CASYGSGNKKDTQYF.

This clonotype was detected many times. The CDR3 loop reads CAISDLLAVYTQYF. The CDR3 nucleotides read TGTGCCATCAGTGACCTACTAGCGGTTTATACGCAGTATTTT. The chain recombines TRBV10-3 with TRBJ2-3, with 8 bases matching TRBD2. This CDR3 spans 14 amino acids. Germline V gene sequence: CDR1 ENHRY, CDR2 SYGVKD. V was clipped by 3 bases and J by 7 bases; unmatched bases: 6.

The chain has TRBV7-2 and TRBJ1-3; D not resolved. V lost 3 bases, J lost 2 bases, and 11 bases lay in between. This CDR3 contains 15 residues. The germline V gene encodes CDR1 SGHTA and CDR2 FQGNSA. The CDR3 sequence is CASSLSRGPGNTIYF. CDR3 coding DNA: TGTGCCAGCAGCTTGTCCCGCGGACCTGGAAACACCATATATTTT.

The chain combines TRBV12-3 or TRBV12-4 with TRBJ2-1; 10 bases match TRBD2. Trimming at V came to 8 bases and at J to 7 bases, leaving 8 bases not matched to a gene. The CDR3 has 14 amino acids. This CDR3 is CASRAGGGVNEQFF. CDR3 nucleotide sequence: TGTGCCAGCCGAGCGGGAGGGGGGGTGAATGAGCAGTTCTTC.

This clonotype occurred many times. The chain employs TRBV12-3 or TRBV12-4 and TRBJ2-3; 8 nucleotides align to TRBD2. After removal of 5 bases from V and 2 bases from J, the junction contained 6 bases not matched to a gene. The CDR3 covers 15 residues. CDR3 sequence: CASSTGLVDTDTQYF. The CDR3 DNA reads as TGTGCCAGCAGTACGGGACTAGTTGACACAGATACGCAGTATTTT.

This chain joins TRBV27 and TRBJ2-6; no reliable D call. The CDR3 extends over 14 amino acids. Between the trimmed V and J ends, which lost 6 bases and 0 bases, there was a span of 6 bases. Per the germline V gene, CDR1 is MNHEY and CDR2 is SMNVEV (reference sequence). CDR3 DNA: TGTGCCAGCAGCCGGAACTCTGGGGCCAACGTCCTGACTTTC. It specifies CASSRNSGANVLTF.

The chain uses TRBV18 and TRBJ2-3, with D perhaps being TRBD1 or TRBD2 (5 bases each). CDR1 is KGHSH and CDR2 is LQKENI in the germline V gene. The CDR3 contains 15 residues. Trimming took 4 bases from V and 1 from J, leaving 12 bases between them. The CDR3 reads CASSLSWDRTDTQYF. The CDR3 DNA is TGTGCCAGCTCACTAAGTTGGGACCGCACAGATACGCAGTATTTT. The variable domain in full, with the rest retrieved from reference TRBV18 and TRBJ2-3, is NAGVMQNPRHLVRRRGQEARLRCSPMKGHSHVYWYRQLPEEGLKFMVYLQKENIIDESGMPKERFSAEFPKEGPSILRIQQVVRGDSAAYFCASSLSWDRTDTQYFGPGTRLTVL.

The chain couples TRBV20-1 to TRBJ2-7; D is perhaps TRBD1 (5 bases). CDR1 DFQATT and CDR2 SNEGSKA come from the germline V gene (reference sequence). This CDR3 has 13 residues. Between the trimmed V and J ends, which lost 3 bases and 6 bases, there was a span of 15 bases. CDR3 DNA: TGCAGTGCTAGGGCCAGGGAATCTGGCGAGCAGTACTTC. It encodes CSARARESGEQYF.

The rearrangement uses TRBV20-1 and TRBJ2-1; 7 nucleotides agree with TRBD1. The V and J ends lost 0 bases and 4 bases, in that order; junction bases with no gene match: 18. Germline V CDR1 and CDR2: DFQATT, SNEGSKA (reference sequence). The CDR3 runs 19 residues. For the CDR3, the DNA is TGCAGTGCTAGAGATTCATCAAAGGGGGCGAGGGGCCTGTACAATGAGCAGTTCTTC. Its protein is CSARDSSKGARGLYNEQFF.

CDR3: CSVSRQGEQYF. The DNA for the CDR3 is TGCAGCGTCTCCCGACAAGGGGAGCAGTACTTC. The J gene is TRBJ2-7, the V gene TRBV29-1; no definite D call. The V gene lost 6 bases and the J gene lost 7 bases, with 13 bases spanning the gap. Germline CDR1 and CDR2: SQVTM and ANQGSEA. CDR3 length equals 11 residues.